A single sample is the source of the 27 T cell receptor beta chains below, sequenced in a study of blood T cell repertoires in COVID-19. Sequencing used immunoSEQ multiplex PCR; TCRdb keeps in-frame clones, though not all of them. The data hold 140,000 to 150,000 clones, with roughly 90% observed a single time. Material for sequencing was peripheral blood. The receptors originated from a human donor in a cohort sampled during active COVID-19.

V gene TRBV21-1 combines with J gene TRBJ2-1; TRBD2, the table's D call, lacks a check against the DNA. TRBV21-1 is shown as a pseudogene. This CDR3 has 12 amino acids. The CDR3 protein is CASSSGGLEQFF. CDR3 DNA sequence: TGTGCCAGCAGCTCCGGCGGCCTAGAGCAGTTCTTC.

CDR3 nucleotide sequence: TGCGCCAGCAGCCAAGACAGGACTTTCCAAGAGACCCAGTACTTC. Its translation is CASSQDRTFQETQYF. The chain carries TRBV4-1 and TRBJ2-5; D is perhaps TRBD2 (5 bases). The CDR3 extends over 15 amino acids. Germline V gives CDR1 MGHRA, CDR2 YSYEKL. Between the trimmed V and J ends, which lost 0 bases and 1 base, there was a span of 9 bases.

In this sample, this clone turned up a few times. The chain carries TRBV7-3 and TRBJ2-7, with D tentatively TRBD2 (5 bases). The V and J ends lost 5 bases and 5 bases respectively, with 19 bases between them. Germline-derived CDR1 and CDR2 are SGHTA and FQGTGA. The CDR3 totals 15 residues. The CDR3 bases are TGTGCCAGCAGCCCCGAGAGGGCCCGGGTGAACGAGCAGTACTTC. Its protein product is CASSPERARVNEQYF.

This clone was counted only a few times. The chain couples TRBV7-9 to TRBJ2-3; 7 bases are a match to TRBD2. The CDR3 spans 14 residues. V shed 6 bases, J shed 7 bases, and the junction held 10 bases outside the gene matches. CDR1 SEHNR and CDR2 FQNEAQ come from the germline V gene (reference sequence). As DNA, the CDR3 is TGTGCCAGCAGTACTGGCGGGGGTACGAATACGCAGTATTTT. Protein sequence: CASSTGGGTNTQYF. Using reference TRBV7-9 and TRBJ2-3 for the parts outside the CDR3, the full variable domain is DTGVSQNPRHKITKRGQNVTFRCDPISEHNRLYWYRQTLGQGPEFLTYFQNEAQLEKSRLLSDRFSAERPKGSFSTLEIQRTEQGDSAMYLCASSTGGGTNTQYFGPGTRLTVL.

The rearrangement uses TRBV16 and TRBJ2-3; 9 nucleotides match TRBD1. The germline gives CDR1 KGHSY, CDR2 FQNENV. This CDR3 is built from 15 residues. V lost 3 bases, J lost 0 bases, and 1 base stayed unmatched. CDR3 sequence reads: CASSHGQGSTDTQYF. The CDR3 DNA is TGTGCCAGCAGCCACGGACAGGGGAGCACAGATACGCAGTATTTT.

The chain combines TRBV11-2 with TRBJ2-1, with 8 bases aligning to TRBD2. Germline V gene sequence: CDR1 SGHAT, CDR2 FQNNGV. The CDR3 is 14 amino acids. V gave up 3 bases and J gave up 9 bases; unmatched junction bases: 7. Written as DNA, the CDR3 is TGTGCCAGCAGCTTTGTTACGGGAGGGATTGAGCAGTTCTTC. It specifies CASSFVTGGIEQFF.

This rearrangement joins TRBV9 to TRBJ2-3; 14 bases agree with TRBD2. This CDR3 is built from 17 residues. Per the germline V gene, CDR1 is SGDLS and CDR2 is YYNGEE. V lost 0 bases, J lost 4 bases, and 4 bases stayed unmatched. CDR3 sequence (DNA): TGTGCCAGCAGCGTAGTGGGACTAGCGGGAGTGGCAGATACGCAGTATTTT. Translating it yields CASSVVGLAGVADTQYF. The complete variable domain, with remaining parts taken from reference TRBV9 and TRBJ2-3, reads DSGVTQTPKHLITATGQRVTLRCSPRSGDLSVYWYQQSLDQGLQFLIQYYNGEERAKGNILERFSAQQFPDLHSELNLSSLELGDSALYFCASSVVGLAGVADTQYFGPGTRLTVL.

V usage is TRBV10-1 and J usage is TRBJ1-5, with a possible D match to TRBD1 (6 bases). The CDR3 has 12 residues. CDR1 is WNHNN and CDR2 is SYGVQD in the germline V gene (reference sequence). V was pared by 10 bases and J by 4 bases, with 11 bases between. As DNA, the CDR3 is TGCGCCATTCCAGGGGAAAATCAGCCCCAGCATTTT. It yields the protein CAIPGENQPQHF.

CDR3 region: CASSLYLTSGRAKHEQFF. CDR3 bases: TGTGCCAGCAGCTTATATTTGACTAGCGGGAGAGCCAAGCATGAGCAGTTCTTC. This chain connects TRBV7-3 to TRBJ2-1, with 12 bases aligning to TRBD2. V lost 2 bases, J lost 8 bases, and 13 bases stayed unmatched. CDR1 is SGHTA and CDR2 is FQGTGA in the germline V gene. The CDR3 consists of 18 residues.

V usage is TRBV7-3 and J usage is TRBJ1-1; TRBD1 matches 7 bases. Germline assignment: CDR1 SGHTA and CDR2 FQGTGA. This CDR3 comprises 17 residues. With V trimmed by 5 bases and J by 3 bases, 15 bases remained unmatched. The CDR3 DNA sequence: TGTGCCAGCAGCCGAACGATTGTGGGGACAGCCGACACTGAAGCTTTCTTT. Translation gives CASSRTIVGTADTEAFF.

The sample holds one count of this clone. The chain couples TRBV28 to TRBJ1-5; the D gene is possibly TRBD1 (6 bases). V was trimmed by 7 bases and J by 8 bases, leaving 12 bases between them. CDR1 MDHEN and CDR2 SYDVKM come from the germline V gene. The CDR3 runs to 12 residues. This CDR3 is CASNKGGKPQHF. DNA of the CDR3: TGTGCCAGCAACAAAGGGGGAAAGCCCCAGCATTTT.

The V and J genes are TRBV4-1 and TRBJ2-7; TRBD1 matches 10 bases. Unmatched junction bases numbered 2, after V lost 1 base and J lost 2 bases. Germline lookup yields CDR1 MGHRA and CDR2 YSYEKL. CDR3 size: 15 residues. The CDR3: CASSQGQGATYEQYF. The DNA of the CDR3 is TGCGCCAGCAGCCAAGGACAGGGGGCGACCTACGAGCAGTACTTC.

The chain recombines TRBV11-1 with TRBJ2-1; 11 bases map to TRBD2. CDR1 is SGHAT and CDR2 is FQDESV in the germline V gene (reference sequence). Trimming at V came to 2 bases and at J to 15 bases, leaving 9 bases not matched to a gene. This CDR3 is 14 amino acids long. The DNA for the CDR3 is TGTGCCAGCAGCTTAAGCTCGCTAGCGGGGGGCCCGTTCTTC. Protein sequence: CASSLSSLAGGPFF.

This chain connects TRBV5-5 to TRBJ1-6; D may be TRBD1 (5 bases). V was trimmed by 4 bases and J by 3 bases, leaving 17 bases between them. This CDR3 is 17 amino acids long. Per the germline V gene, CDR1 is SGHKS and CDR2 is YYEKEE (reference sequence). This CDR3 is CASSPTLTGYYNSPLHF. The CDR3 coding sequence is TGTGCCAGCAGCCCAACGTTAACAGGATACTATAATTCACCCCTCCACTTT.

The rearrangement uses TRBV30 and TRBJ1-1; D is unclear. Germline lookup yields CDR1 GTSNPN and CDR2 SVGIG (reference sequence). V lost 0 bases and J lost 1, with 27 bases in between. The CDR3 sequence is 20 residues long. DNA for the CDR3: TGTGCCTGGAGTGTACAAACTGATCGGGAGCAGCGAGACCCGAACACTGAAGCTTTCTTT. Its translation is CAWSVQTDREQRDPNTEAFF.

The rearrangement links TRBV4-1 to TRBJ1-2, with TRBD1 matching 7 bases. The CDR3 is 13 residues long. The trim removed 4 bases at V and 2 bases at J, leaving 1 base unmatched. Germline lookup yields CDR1 MGHRA and CDR2 YSYEKL. The CDR3 loop is CASSPTGNYGYTF. In DNA, the CDR3 is TGCGCCAGCAGCCCGACAGGGAACTATGGCTACACCTTC.

The CDR3 DNA sequence: TGCGCCAGCACTTTCACAGGGGGCGCGGGGAACACTGAAGCTTTCTTT. Amino acid sequence: CASTFTGGAGNTEAFF. The chain has TRBV5-1 and TRBJ1-1, with TRBD1 matching over 9 bases. This CDR3 comprises 16 residues. The V segment lost 6 bases and the J segment 1 base; nucleotides outside the gene matches: 10. Germline V CDR1 and CDR2: SGHRS, YFSETQ.

The chain recombines TRBV6-5 with TRBJ2-7; 8 nucleotides agree with TRBD1. Germline CDR1 is MNHEY and CDR2 is SVGAGI. The CDR3 contains 14 residues. Trimming removed 6 bases from V and 3 bases from J; junction bases left unmatched: 7. CDR3 nucleotides: TGTGCCAGCAGCCGGGACAGGCCTAACTACGAGCAGTACTTC. It yields the protein CASSRDRPNYEQYF.

V usage is TRBV7-2 and J usage is TRBJ1-5; no firm D call. The germline CDR1 and CDR2 sequences are SGHTA and FQGNSA. V was clipped by 1 base and J by 5 bases, with 6 bases between them. The CDR3 runs 13 residues. This CDR3 reads CASSLVSDQPQHF. The CDR3 region has the DNA TGTGCCAGCAGCTTAGTATCGGATCAGCCCCAGCATTTT.

CDR3 region: CASSRVTYNEQFF. In nucleotides, the CDR3 is TGTGCCAGCAGCAGGGTTACCTACAATGAGCAGTTCTTC. V is TRBV6-5 and J is TRBJ2-1; a weak D match, TRBD1 (5 bases). Germline V gives CDR1 MNHEY, CDR2 SVGAGI. V lost 6 bases, J lost 2 bases, and 8 bases lay in between. The CDR3 spans 13 residues.

CDR3 in amino acids: CASSSQPNQETQYF. The DNA for the CDR3 is TGTGCCAGCAGTTCACAGCCAAATCAAGAGACCCAGTACTTC. The rearrangement uses TRBV11-3 and TRBJ2-5; D is undetermined. V was shortened by 6 bases and J by 2 bases, with 13 bases between the two germline ends. In germline, CDR1 is SGHNT, CDR2 YENEEA. The CDR3 runs to 14 residues.

The genes are TRBV6-6 and TRBJ1-1; D is unclear. CDR1 is MNHNY and CDR2 is SVGAGI in the germline V gene (reference sequence). This CDR3 has 14 residues. Trimming stripped 2 bases from V and 6 bases from J, with 13 bases between. This chain's CDR3 is CASSYEVARAEAFF. CDR3 coding DNA: TGTGCCAGCAGTTACGAGGTGGCACGCGCTGAAGCTTTCTTT.

V is TRBV18 and J is TRBJ2-3, with D tentatively TRBD2 (5 bases). Germline CDR1 is KGHSH and CDR2 is LQKENI. V was shortened by 3 bases and J by 6 bases, with 13 bases between the two germline ends. CDR3 length: 14 amino acids. As DNA, the CDR3 is TGTGCCAGCTCACCTCAGCCCGGCGGGGATACGCAGTATTTT. Translated: CASSPQPGGDTQYF.

The chain uses TRBV7-2 and TRBJ2-6; 10 nucleotides line up with TRBD1. Per the germline V gene, CDR1 is SGHTA and CDR2 is FQGNSA. V shed 5 bases, J shed 3 bases, and the junction held 10 bases outside the gene matches. This CDR3 contains 18 residues. CDR3 DNA sequence: TGTGCCAGCAGCATGACAGGGGGCGCCGTCGGTGGGGCCAACGTCCTGACTTTC. This translates into CASSMTGGAVGGANVLTF.

This chain uses TRBV28 with TRBJ1-5; 10 bases align to TRBD1. The CDR3 consists of 15 residues. Trimming at V came to 4 bases and at J to 12 bases, leaving 12 bases not matched to a gene. Germline assignment: CDR1 MDHEN and CDR2 SYDVKM. The CDR3 protein is CASSSSGTGEGSQHF. CDR3 coding DNA: TGTGCCAGCAGTTCCTCCGGGACAGGGGAGGGTAGCCAGCATTTT.

The chain has TRBV20-1 and TRBJ1-2; D gene ambiguous. Looked up from germline, CDR1 is DFQATT and CDR2 is SNEGSKA (reference sequence). Between the trimmed V and J ends, which lost 4 bases and 4 bases, there was a span of 10 bases. The CDR3 is 12 residues long. DNA for the CDR3: TGCAGTGCTATTGAAGAGGCCTATGGCTACACCTTC. This sequence encodes CSAIEEAYGYTF.

CDR3 in amino acids: CASSDGTGTGELFF. The CDR3, as DNA: TGTGCCAGCAGCGACGGGACAGGCACCGGGGAGCTGTTTTTT. This rearrangement joins TRBV21-1 to TRBJ2-2; the tabulated D call, TRBD1, remains unverified against the DNA. TRBV21-1 represents a pseudogene. The CDR3 contains 14 residues.